This T cell receptor beta chain derives from a study of T cells in Graves' hyperthyroidism and ophthalmopathy. Germline lookup yields CDR1 GTSNPN and CDR2 SVGIG (reference sequence). The V end lost 0 bases, the J end lost 0 bases, and 9 bases lay between the germline ends. The CDR3 covers 16 residues. This clonotype appeared many times. Template material for amplifying TCR beta CDR3 regions consisted of RNA transcripts. TCR CDR3 underwent first-round RT-PCR with the HTBI primer set. TCRdb processed the multiplex PCR reads anew with MiXCR; each CDR3 protein has one entry. The sample has 460,000 or so distinct CDR3 sequences; approximately 15% are singletons. Based on clinical symptoms, serum thyroxine and TRAb, thyroid ultrasound and orbital computed tomography, diagnoses were reached.

Material for sequencing was blood. This sequence joins TRBV30 and TRBJ2-6; D unresolved. This sequence originates from a woman younger than 30 with Graves' hyperthyroidism. Written as DNA, the CDR3 is TGTGCCTGGAGTGTAATGGTCAGCTCTGGGGCCAACGTCCTGACTTTC. It is translated as CAWSVMVSSGANVLTF.